The rows below give T cell receptor beta chains drawn from one sample of a study of blood T cell repertoires in COVID-19. Assay: immunoSEQ multiplex PCR; the TCRdb copy retains only in-frame clones and omits some. The sample includes 350,000 to 450,000 clones, more than 75% of them seen just once. Source material: peripheral blood. These receptors were taken from a woman aged 60-70 years with COVID-19, enrolled during active disease. CDR3s include the opening cysteine and the closing phenylalanine or tryptophan. D genes are given only for firm matches. The size entry is marked missing in some rows and otherwise reads once, few, many or a size class.

j_gene: TRBJ1-4; v_gene: TRBV18; abundance: -; d_gene: -; CDR3aa: CASSPTDSFNEKLFF; CDR3nt: TGTGCCAGCTCACCGACGGACAGCTTTAATGAAAAACTGTTTTTT
j_gene: TRBJ2-7; v_gene: TRBV11-3; abundance: -; d_gene: -; CDR3aa: CASSSTGSYEQYF; CDR3nt: TGTGCCAGCAGCTCCACAGGATCCTACGAGCAGTACTTC
j_gene: TRBJ2-5; v_gene: TRBV28; abundance: -; d_gene: -; CDR3aa: CASAKLPPQETQYF; CDR3nt: TGTGCCAGCGCGAAATTGCCCCCCCAAGAGACCCAGTACTTC
j_gene: TRBJ1-6; v_gene: TRBV5-1; abundance: few; d_gene: -; CDR3aa: CASSLESQNSPLHF; CDR3nt: TGCGCCAGCAGCTTGGAATCGCAGAATTCACCCCTCCACTTT
j_gene: TRBJ2-3; v_gene: TRBV21-1; abundance: -; d_gene: -; CDR3aa: CASSTLSGGTTDTQYF; CDR3nt: TGTGCCAGCAGCACCCTGAGCGGGGGGACCACAGATACGCAGTATTTT
j_gene: TRBJ2-7; v_gene: TRBV28; abundance: -; d_gene: TRBD2; CDR3aa: CASSYHRDYSYEQYF; CDR3nt: TGTGCCAGCAGTTACCACCGGGACTACTCCTACGAGCAGTACTTC
j_gene: TRBJ1-6; v_gene: TRBV4-1; abundance: -; d_gene: TRBD1; CDR3aa: CASSQASGTVGSPLHF; CDR3nt: TGCGCCAGCAGCCAAGCCTCCGGGACAGTGGGTTCACCCCTCCACTTT
j_gene: TRBJ1-2; v_gene: TRBV7-2; abundance: once; d_gene: -; CDR3aa: CASSLGEGLGYTF; CDR3nt: TGTGCCAGCAGCTTAGGGGAGGGGTTGGGCTACACCTTC
j_gene: TRBJ2-1; v_gene: TRBV3-1/TRBV3-2; abundance: -; d_gene: TRBD2; CDR3aa: CASSQFPLAGGNEQFF; CDR3nt: TGTGCCAGCAGCCAGTTCCCGCTAGCGGGGGGGAATGAGCAGTTCTTC
j_gene: TRBJ2-3; v_gene: TRBV19; abundance: once; d_gene: TRBD2; CDR3aa: CASRPSGRDTQYF; CDR3nt: TGTGCCAGTAGGCCTAGCGGGCGAGATACGCAGTATTTT
j_gene: TRBJ1-2; v_gene: TRBV29-1; abundance: once; d_gene: -; CDR3aa: CSVAPLANYGYTF; CDR3nt: TGCAGCGTTGCCCCGTTAGCTAACTATGGCTACACCTTC
j_gene: TRBJ2-5; v_gene: TRBV2; abundance: -; d_gene: TRBD1; CDR3aa: CASKRDRGKETQYF; CDR3nt: TGTGCCAGCAAACGGGACAGGGGAAAAGAGACCCAGTACTTC
j_gene: TRBJ1-2; v_gene: TRBV9; abundance: -; d_gene: TRBD1; CDR3aa: CASSVGRDRVTIGYTF; CDR3nt: TGTGCCAGCAGCGTAGGCCGGGACAGGGTGACTATTGGCTACACCTTC
j_gene: TRBJ2-1; v_gene: TRBV18; abundance: -; d_gene: TRBD2; CDR3aa: CASSPSGTSEQFF; CDR3nt: TGTGCCAGCTCACCCTCCGGGACTAGCGAACAGTTCTTC
j_gene: TRBJ2-4; v_gene: TRBV14; abundance: -; d_gene: TRBD1; CDR3aa: CASSPPGQGRNIQYF; CDR3nt: TGTGCCAGCAGCCCCCCTGGACAGGGGAGAAACATTCAGTACTTC
j_gene: TRBJ2-1; v_gene: TRBV5-6; abundance: once; d_gene: -; CDR3aa: CASSLWRGQSSYNEQFF; CDR3nt: TGTGCCAGCAGCTTGTGGAGGGGGCAGAGCTCCTACAATGAGCAGTTCTTC
j_gene: TRBJ2-5; v_gene: TRBV7-2; abundance: -; d_gene: -; CDR3aa: CASSLRTGSHGETQYF; CDR3nt: TGTGCCAGCAGCTTACGAACGGGGAGCCACGGGGAGACCCAGTACTTC
j_gene: TRBJ1-2; v_gene: TRBV6-5; abundance: -; d_gene: TRBD1; CDR3aa: CASTRTGELSYGYTF; CDR3nt: TGTGCCAGCACGAGGACAGGGGAGTTGAGCTATGGCTACACCTTC
j_gene: TRBJ2-7; v_gene: TRBV3-1/TRBV3-2; abundance: -; d_gene: TRBD1; CDR3aa: CASSPGTGTYEQYF; CDR3nt: TGTGCCAGCAGCCCCGGGACAGGAACCTACGAGCAGTACTTC
j_gene: TRBJ2-7; v_gene: TRBV4-2; abundance: -; d_gene: TRBD2; CDR3aa: CASSLTSGNSYEQYF; CDR3nt: TGTGCCAGCAGCCTGACTAGCGGGAACTCCTACGAGCAGTACTTC
j_gene: TRBJ2-7; v_gene: TRBV6-6; abundance: once; d_gene: -; CDR3aa: CASSYLSAPAEQYF; CDR3nt: TGTGCCAGCAGTTATTTATCGGCGCCCGCGGAACAGTACTTC
j_gene: TRBJ2-3; v_gene: TRBV24-1; abundance: -; d_gene: -; CDR3aa: CATSAPGQYTQYF; CDR3nt: TGTGCCACCAGTGCCCCAGGACAGTATACGCAGTATTTT
j_gene: TRBJ1-4; v_gene: TRBV5-5; abundance: -; d_gene: -; CDR3aa: CASSLNRGEKLFF; CDR3nt: TGTGCCAGCAGCTTAAATAGGGGAGAAAAACTGTTTTTT
j_gene: TRBJ1-2; v_gene: TRBV2; abundance: -; d_gene: -; CDR3aa: CASTPVIGGTYGYTF; CDR3nt: TGTGCCAGCACGCCAGTGATCGGGGGGACCTATGGCTACACCTTC
j_gene: TRBJ1-3; v_gene: TRBV5-6; abundance: -; d_gene: TRBD1; CDR3aa: CASNLQGQGTGNTIYF; CDR3nt: TGTGCCAGCAACCTGCAGGGACAGGGGACTGGAAACACCATATATTTT
j_gene: TRBJ2-5; v_gene: TRBV6-2/TRBV6-3; abundance: -; d_gene: TRBD2; CDR3aa: CASSWTSGDQETQYF; CDR3nt: TGTGCCAGCAGTTGGACTAGCGGGGACCAAGAGACCCAGTACTTC
j_gene: TRBJ2-2; v_gene: TRBV12-5; abundance: -; d_gene: TRBD1; CDR3aa: CASGLLSGGYTGELFF; CDR3nt: TGTGCTAGTGGTTTGTTGTCAGGGGGATACACCGGGGAGCTGTTTTTT
j_gene: TRBJ2-4; v_gene: TRBV10-3; abundance: few; d_gene: TRBD2; CDR3aa: CAISDGTSGNIQYF; CDR3nt: TGTGCCATCAGTGACGGGACTAGCGGAAACATTCAGTACTTC
j_gene: TRBJ2-7; v_gene: TRBV12-2; abundance: -; d_gene: -; CDR3aa: CASRRPGRDSSYEQYF; CDR3nt: TGTGCAAGTCGTCGCCCGGGCCGGGACAGCTCCTACGAGCAGTACTTC
j_gene: TRBJ2-3; v_gene: TRBV2; abundance: -; d_gene: -; CDR3aa: CASSEDRATGTQYF; CDR3nt: TGTGCCAGCAGTGAAGACAGGGCAACAGGTACGCAGTATTTT
j_gene: TRBJ1-2; v_gene: TRBV7-9; abundance: -; d_gene: TRBD1; CDR3aa: CASSLSRTGDYGYTF; CDR3nt: TGTGCCAGCAGCTTATCCCGGACAGGGGACTATGGCTACACCTTC